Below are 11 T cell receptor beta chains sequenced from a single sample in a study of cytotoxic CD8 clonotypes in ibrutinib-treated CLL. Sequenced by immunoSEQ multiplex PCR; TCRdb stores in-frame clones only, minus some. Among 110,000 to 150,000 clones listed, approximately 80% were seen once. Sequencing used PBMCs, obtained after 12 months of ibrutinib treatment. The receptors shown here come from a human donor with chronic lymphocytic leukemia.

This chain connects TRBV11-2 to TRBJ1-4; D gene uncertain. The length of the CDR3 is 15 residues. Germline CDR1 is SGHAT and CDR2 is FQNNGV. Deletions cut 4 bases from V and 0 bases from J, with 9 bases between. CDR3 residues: CASSWLSSTNEKLFF. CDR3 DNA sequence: TGTGCCAGCAGCTGGTTGTCTTCAACTAATGAAAAACTGTTTTTT.

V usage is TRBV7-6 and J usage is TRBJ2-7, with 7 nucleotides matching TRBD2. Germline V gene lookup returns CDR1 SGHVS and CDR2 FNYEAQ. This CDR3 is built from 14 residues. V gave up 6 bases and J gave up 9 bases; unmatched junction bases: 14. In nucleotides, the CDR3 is TGTGCCAGCAGTACAGGACTAGAGGCGGACGGGCAGTACTTC. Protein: CASSTGLEADGQYF.

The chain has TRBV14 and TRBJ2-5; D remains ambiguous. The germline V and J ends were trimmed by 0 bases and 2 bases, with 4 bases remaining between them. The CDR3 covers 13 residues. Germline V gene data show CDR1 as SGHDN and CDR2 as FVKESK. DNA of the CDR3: TGTGCCAGCAGCCAAGATCTACAAGAGACCCAGTACTTC. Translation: CASSQDLQETQYF.

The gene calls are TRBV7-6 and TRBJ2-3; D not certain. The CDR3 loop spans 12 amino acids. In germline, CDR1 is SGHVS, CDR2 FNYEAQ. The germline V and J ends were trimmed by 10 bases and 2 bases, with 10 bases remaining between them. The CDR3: CATSDSTDTQYF. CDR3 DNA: TGTGCCACCTCTGACTCCACAGATACGCAGTATTTT.

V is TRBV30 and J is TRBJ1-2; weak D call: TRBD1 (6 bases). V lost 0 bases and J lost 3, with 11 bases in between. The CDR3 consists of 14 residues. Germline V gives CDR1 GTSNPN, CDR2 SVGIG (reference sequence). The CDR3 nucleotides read TGTGCCTGGAGTGTACAATCAGGGGACTATGGCTACACCTTC. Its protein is CAWSVQSGDYGYTF.

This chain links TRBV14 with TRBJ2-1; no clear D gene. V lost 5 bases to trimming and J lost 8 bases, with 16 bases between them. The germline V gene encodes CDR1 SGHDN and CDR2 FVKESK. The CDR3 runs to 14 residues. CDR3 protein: CASSYGSRFDEQFF. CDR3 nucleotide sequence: TGTGCCAGCAGCTACGGGTCAAGATTCGATGAGCAGTTCTTC.

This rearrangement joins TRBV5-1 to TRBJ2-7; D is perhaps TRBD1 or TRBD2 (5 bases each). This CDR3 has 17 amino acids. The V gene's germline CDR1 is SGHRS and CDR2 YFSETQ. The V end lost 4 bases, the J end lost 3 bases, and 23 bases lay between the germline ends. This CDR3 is CASSPGTDLVWSYEQYF. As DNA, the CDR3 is TGCGCCAGCAGCCCCGGGACGGACTTAGTGTGGAGCTACGAGCAGTACTTC.

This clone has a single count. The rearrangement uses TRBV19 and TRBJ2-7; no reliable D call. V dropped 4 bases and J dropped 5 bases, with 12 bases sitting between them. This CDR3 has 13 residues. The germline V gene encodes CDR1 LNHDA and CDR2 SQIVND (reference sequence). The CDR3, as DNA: TGTGCCAGTAGTAATCTGGCTCCCGACGAGCAGTACTTC. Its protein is CASSNLAPDEQYF.

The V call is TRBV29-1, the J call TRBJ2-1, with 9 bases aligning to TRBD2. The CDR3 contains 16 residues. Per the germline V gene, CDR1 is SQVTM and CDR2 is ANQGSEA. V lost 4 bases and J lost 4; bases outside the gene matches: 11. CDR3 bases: TGCAGCGTTGTTGGGCGGGGGGGCCTTTCGTACAATGAGCAGTTCTTC. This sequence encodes CSVVGRGGLSYNEQFF.

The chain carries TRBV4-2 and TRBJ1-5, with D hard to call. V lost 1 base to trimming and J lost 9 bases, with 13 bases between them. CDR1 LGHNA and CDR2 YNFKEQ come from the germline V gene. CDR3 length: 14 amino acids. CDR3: CASSQAGSTGPQHF. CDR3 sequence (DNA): TGTGCCAGCAGCCAAGCAGGTTCCACGGGGCCCCAGCATTTT.

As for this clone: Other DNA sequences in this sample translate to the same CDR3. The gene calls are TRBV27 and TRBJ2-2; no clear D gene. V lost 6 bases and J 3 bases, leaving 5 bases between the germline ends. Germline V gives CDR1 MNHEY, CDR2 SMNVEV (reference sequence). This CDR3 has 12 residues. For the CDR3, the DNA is TGTGCCAGCAGCCCTTACACCGGGGAGCTGTTTTTT. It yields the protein CASSPYTGELFF.